This TCR beta chain stems from a study of blood T cell repertoires in COVID-19. Study background: The samples span acute and convalescent COVID-19 from the United States, Italy and Spain. The analysed material was cDNA or gDNA that came from T cells, B-cell-depleted T cells, or PBMCs.

Profiled with immunoSEQ multiplex PCR; TCRdb holds only in-frame clones, not every one. The sample shows a few hundred thousand clones, roughly 87% of them seen only once. All enrollees were about 18 to 89 years old and from about 25 US areas. Which cohort a participant joined came from the clinical history participants gave. The TCR comes from a woman in her late teens or twenties who had recovered from COVID-19. Input material: PBMCs or T cells enriched from blood (not recorded which).

CDR3 region: CASSAKRDSAFREQYF. As DNA, the CDR3 is TGTGCCAGCAGCGCGAAACGGGACAGCGCCTTTCGGGAGCAGTACTTC. The chain joins TRBV5-6 to TRBJ2-7, with 7 bases matching TRBD1. The germline CDR1 and CDR2 sequences are SGHDT and YYEEEE. Trimming at V came to 4 bases and at J to 7 bases, leaving 17 bases not matched to a gene. CDR3 size: 16 residues.